This T cell receptor beta chain came from a study of cytomegalovirus exposure and HLA in healthy donors. Study-wide results and caveats: On later analysis, the bulk of CMV-associated TCR beta chains appeared to be HLA-restricted. Later on, a genetic analysis was performed. It linked a missense variant in DCLRE1C with V- and J-gene trimming of TCR beta.

Vbeta (60) and Jbeta (13) primers were used in the PCR. Clones were read by immunoSEQ multiplex PCR, and TCRdb kept only the in-frame ones, dropping some. This table has roughly 110,000 clones, 65% to 85% appearing once. V lost 5 bases and J lost 2; bases outside the gene matches: 5. This CDR3 contains 14 residues. Germline assignment: CDR1 SGHVS and CDR2 FNYEAQ. About this clone: Its antigen is currently unknown.

Though nominally healthy at sampling, donors likely had unrecorded immune exposures. Material: PBMCs. The clonotype was recovered from a man between 18 and 29 years old in good health and CMV-seronegative. The chain has TRBV7-6 and TRBJ2-7, with 8 bases matching TRBD1. Here the CDR3 DNA reads TGTGCCAGCAGCCCCGGACAGGGACCCTACGAGCAGTACTTC. Protein: CASSPGQGPYEQYF.